Described below is a single TCR beta chain sequence and its context. Its antigen is unidentified. The source of the sample is a study of T cell responses to AZD1222 COVID-19 vaccine. Study observations and caveats: Mapped onto spike, vaccine-associated CD4 TCRs spanned it and were dominant at 160-218 and 743-854. Unmutated variant regions are reportedly targeted by nearly half of spike-specific TCRs. The donor group comprised mostly white British people and more females; the analysis possibly underestimated clonal diversity.

The data were produced by immunoSEQ multiplex PCR, yet TCRdb's version contains in-frame clones alone and is incomplete. Here the sample spans about 150,000 clones, about 88% being singletons. Unmatched junction bases numbered 9, after V lost 7 bases and J lost 5 bases. Germline CDR1 and CDR2: SNHLY and FYNNEI. The CDR3 sequence is 15 residues long. This receptor was obtained from an adult in good health. The gene calls are TRBV2 and TRBJ2-2; 8 bases are shared with TRBD2. Source: peripheral blood, taken on day 0 of AZD1222 vaccination. The CDR3 loop reads CASKVETGGTGELFF. Here the CDR3 DNA reads TGTGCCAGCAAAGTGGAAACGGGAGGGACCGGGGAGCTGTTTTTT. Together with reference TRBV2 and TRBJ2-2, the CDR3 gives the full variable domain: EPEVTQTPSHQVTQMGQEVILRCVPISNHLYFYWYRQILGQKVEFLVSFYNNEISEKSEIFDDQFSVERPDGSNFTLKIRSTKLEDSAMYFCASKVETGGTGELFFGEGSRLTVL.